This T cell receptor beta chain was captured by sequencing in a study of control samples from healthy donors and cancer patients. Some clones are missing from TCRdb's copy, which holds only in-frame ones; the method was immunoSEQ multiplex PCR. Of more than 80,000 clones in the sample, more than 85% were seen once. CDR1 and CDR2 from the germline V gene are SGHNT and YYREEE (reference sequence). CDR3 length equals 17 residues. Germline trimming cut 4 bases from V and 2 bases from J; bases unmatched to any gene: 10. What was sequenced was blood. The chain is built from TRBV5-4 and TRBJ1-5; 9 bases map to TRBD1. The source of this sequence is a man aged 18 to 29 in good health. CDR3 region: CASSTGQGGGGNQPQHF. The CDR3 DNA sequence: TGTGCCAGCAGCACGGGACAGGGAGGGGGGGGCAATCAGCCCCAGCATTTT.